The 3 T cell receptor beta chains below come from one sample, sequenced in a study of neurological immune-mediated disorders. Time point of the sample: longitudinal time-point 3. MiXCR was run by TCRdb on the 5' RACE reads, yielding one entry per CDR3 protein. In the table there are about 49,000 distinct CDR3 sequences, approximately 9.2% of which are singletons. Sequenced: PBMCs. All receptors come from a woman between 40 and 50 years old in good health.

This sequence joins TRBV5-1 and TRBJ2-5, with no clear D. The CDR3 runs to 13 residues. Germline CDR1 reads SGHRS; CDR2 reads YFSETQ. V was shortened by 0 bases and J by 0 bases, with 3 bases between the two germline ends. The CDR3 bases are TGCGCCAGCAGCTTGGCATACCAAGAGACCCAGTACTTC. This codes for CASSLAYQETQYF.

This clonotype was counted at least ten times. The CDR3 loop is CASKVMSGGPYEQYF. CDR3 DNA sequence: TGCGCCAGCAAGGTCATGTCGGGAGGCCCCTACGAGCAGTACTTC. V is TRBV5-1 and J is TRBJ2-7; 7 nucleotides line up with TRBD2. The CDR3 is 15 residues long. V lost 6 bases and J lost 2; bases outside the gene matches: 11. From germline, CDR1 is SGHRS and CDR2 YFSETQ.

This clonotype was found many times. The rearrangement uses TRBV6-5 and TRBJ1-1, with D perhaps matching TRBD1 (5 bases). CDR3 length: 14 residues. The V and J ends lost 6 bases and 6 bases respectively, with 17 bases between them. Germline V CDR1 and CDR2: MNHEY, SVGAGI. The CDR3 loop is CASRRDGQRAEAFF. The CDR3 DNA follows: TGTGCCAGCAGAAGGGACGGGCAGAGGGCTGAAGCTTTCTTT.